The 18 T cell receptor beta chains presented below share a single source sample, sequenced in a study of identical twins. One entry per CDR3 protein, called by TCRdb with MiXCR from the 5' RACE reads. The table has around 530,000 distinct CDR3 sequences, over 12% seen once. Separately, the same data were catalogued under a study of yellow fever vaccine responses in identical twins.

The sequenced sample was CD4+ T cells sorted from blood. The origin of the receptors is a woman between 18 and 29 years old in good health.

This clonotype was counted only a few times. The chain uses TRBV6-1 and TRBJ1-2; the D is unclear. CDR3 length: 13 residues. V lost 8 bases and J lost 2, with 12 bases in between. Germline loops: CDR1 MNHNS, CDR2 SASEGT. CDR3 sequence reads: CASSHVSNYGYTF. CDR3 in DNA: TGTGCCAGCTCCCACGTGTCCAACTATGGCTACACCTTC.

The chain carries TRBV15 and TRBJ2-1, with 12 bases lining up with TRBD2. From germline, CDR1 is LNHNV and CDR2 YYDKDF (reference sequence). The CDR3 is 16 residues long. With V trimmed by 6 bases and J by 4 bases, 7 bases remained unmatched. The CDR3 DNA reads TGTGCCACCAGTCCGACTAGCGGGGGAGTATACAATGAGCAGTTCTTC. This gives the protein CATSPTSGGVYNEQFF.

The chain links TRBV5-1 to TRBJ2-5; either TRBD1 or TRBD2 may supply D (5 bases each). The CDR3 runs to 15 residues. From germline, CDR1 is SGHRS and CDR2 YFSETQ. Trimming took 0 bases from V and 3 from J, leaving 12 bases between them. CDR3 sequence reads: CASSLGSGTKETQYF. The CDR3 DNA follows: TGCGCCAGCAGCTTGGGATCAGGGACCAAAGAGACCCAGTACTTC.

This rearrangement joins TRBV10-3 to TRBJ2-1, with 8 bases fitting TRBD1. Germline V gene sequence: CDR1 ENHRY, CDR2 SYGVKD. V was pared by 6 bases and J by 3 bases, with 1 base of the junction left unmatched. The CDR3 covers 13 residues. CDR3 in amino acids: CAIRDRDYNEQFF. In DNA form, the CDR3 reads TGTGCCATCAGGGACAGGGACTACAATGAGCAGTTCTTC.

The chain employs TRBV6-1 and TRBJ1-4, with 7 bases identical to TRBD1. The V gene's germline CDR1 is MNHNS and CDR2 SASEGT. After removal of 6 bases from V and 6 bases from J, the junction contained 4 bases not matched to a gene. This CDR3 is 13 amino acids long. Here the CDR3 reads CASRAGTDEKLFF. CDR3 sequence (DNA): TGTGCCAGCAGGGCAGGGACAGATGAAAAACTGTTTTTT.

CDR3 DNA sequence: TGCAGTGCTACAGACAGGGTGTATGAGCAGTTCTTC. This gives the protein CSATDRVYEQFF. The gene calls are TRBV20-1 and TRBJ2-1; TRBD1 matches 7 bases. V shed 4 bases and J 8 bases; nucleotides not matched to a gene: 5. The CDR3 consists of 12 residues. Germline V gene data show CDR1 as DFQATT and CDR2 as SNEGSKA (reference sequence).

The CDR3 loop reads CATKMDRDNQPQHF. The DNA for the CDR3 is TGCGCCACCAAGATGGACAGGGACAATCAGCCCCAGCATTTT. The chain links TRBV10-2 to TRBJ1-5, with 8 bases that match TRBD1. The junction had 8 bases not matched to a gene; V was cut back by 10 bases and J by 3 bases. Germline CDR1 and CDR2: WSHSY and SAAADI. This CDR3 comprises 14 residues.

This clonotype showed up many times. The V gene is TRBV20-1, the J gene TRBJ2-5; D gene ambiguous. Trimming stripped 1 base from V and 2 bases from J, with 5 bases between. Per germline, CDR1 DFQATT and CDR2 SNEGSKA (reference sequence). There are 12 residues in the CDR3. CDR3 in amino acids: CSARGPQETQYF. For the CDR3, the DNA is TGCAGTGCTAGAGGTCCTCAAGAGACCCAGTACTTC.

This clonotype was found a few times. The chain couples TRBV27 to TRBJ2-7; 11 bases are shared with TRBD1. With 2 bases clipped from V and 4 bases from J, the junction kept 7 bases outside the gene matches. The CDR3 consists of 16 residues. Looked up from germline, CDR1 is MNHEY and CDR2 is SMNVEV (reference sequence). The CDR3 DNA is TGTGCCAGCAGTTTAGTCGGGGACAGGGGGATTTACGAGCAGTACTTC. The encoded protein is CASSLVGDRGIYEQYF.

The chain carries TRBV5-1 and TRBJ2-5; perhaps D is TRBD1 or TRBD2 (5 bases each). The CDR3 spans 13 residues. V lost 3 bases to trimming and J lost 5 bases, with 11 bases between them. Germline V gives CDR1 SGHRS, CDR2 YFSETQ. The CDR3 loop reads CASSSVGEETQYF. CDR3 DNA sequence: TGCGCCAGCAGCTCGGTGGGGGAGGAGACCCAGTACTTC.

The chain employs TRBV5-1 and TRBJ2-1; either TRBD1 or TRBD2 may supply D (6 bases each). This CDR3 is 16 amino acids long. Trimming took off 0 bases at V and 0 bases at J, with 10 bases between the two ends. Per the germline V gene, CDR1 is SGHRS and CDR2 is YFSETQ. The CDR3 loop is CASSLGGDISYNEQFF. CDR3 sequence (DNA): TGCGCCAGCAGCTTGGGCGGGGACATCTCCTACAATGAGCAGTTCTTC.

This clonotype was picked up a small number of times. In DNA, the CDR3 is TGTGCCAGCAGTCGCGGGACAGTTAATTCACCCCTCCACTTT. Its translation: CASSRGTVNSPLHF. V usage is TRBV12-3 or TRBV12-4 and J usage is TRBJ1-6; 7 bases match TRBD1. The CDR3 totals 14 residues. V was pared by 5 bases and J by 6 bases, with 4 bases of the junction left unmatched.

J is TRBJ1-2 and V is TRBV6-6; D is unresolved. Germline assignment: CDR1 MNHNY and CDR2 SVGAGI (reference sequence). This CDR3 has 13 residues. Trimming removed 0 bases from V and 3 bases from J, with 5 bases in between. The CDR3 sequence: CASSYSPDYGYTF. Written as DNA, the CDR3 is TGTGCCAGCAGTTACTCGCCTGACTATGGCTACACCTTC.

This clonotype was counted between two and nine times. The genes are TRBV7-8 and TRBJ2-1; D might be TRBD1 (5 bases). V was trimmed by 1 base and J by 10 bases, leaving 11 bases between them. Germline V gene lookup returns CDR1 SGHVS and CDR2 FQNEAQ. This CDR3 is 13 amino acids long. The CDR3 nucleotides read TGTGCCAGCAGCTTAGTGACAGCAAAAGAGCAGTTCTTC. It encodes CASSLVTAKEQFF. Full variable domain (remainder filled in from reference TRBV7-8 and TRBJ2-1): GAGVSQSPRYKVAKRGQDVALRCDPISGHVSLFWYQQALGQGPEFLTYFQNEAQLDKSGLPSDRFFAERPEGSVSTLKIQRTQQEDSAVYLCASSLVTAKEQFFGPGTRLTVL.

This clonotype was counted only a few times. The gene calls are TRBV5-8 and TRBJ2-3; unclear D gene. The CDR3 length is 14 residues. V was trimmed by 1 base and J by 2 bases, leaving 8 bases between them. Germline loops: CDR1 SGHTS, CDR2 YDEGEE. The chain's CDR3 is CASSLFANTDTQYF. The CDR3, as DNA: TGTGCCAGCAGCTTGTTTGCTAACACAGATACGCAGTATTTT.

The V and J genes are TRBV4-2 and TRBJ2-7; D call uncertain. Germline lookup yields CDR1 LGHNA and CDR2 YNFKEQ. The V gene lost 1 base and the J gene lost 3 bases, with 10 bases spanning the gap. The CDR3 has 14 amino acids. CDR3 region: CASSQALLGYEQYF. CDR3 in DNA: TGTGCCAGCAGCCAAGCCCTGCTCGGCTACGAGCAGTACTTC.

This clonotype was seen a handful of times. The chain links TRBV20-1 to TRBJ2-1; no definite D call. Trimming removed 7 bases from V and 4 bases from J, with 11 bases in between. This CDR3 is 12 amino acids long. Germline CDR1 and CDR2: DFQATT and SNEGSKA (reference sequence). CDR3 protein: CSVLDSYNEQFF. Written as DNA, the CDR3 is TGCAGTGTCCTAGATAGTTACAATGAGCAGTTCTTC.

This clonotype was observed many times. This chain links TRBV6-1 with TRBJ1-2; D gene unclear. This CDR3 has 14 amino acids. The germline V gene has CDR1 MNHNS and CDR2 SASEGT. V was cut by 1 base and J by 8 bases, with 14 bases left in between. In DNA, the CDR3 is TGTGCCAGCAGTGAAGAACCCAAGACCCACGGCTACACCTTC. This sequence encodes CASSEEPKTHGYTF.